Reported below is one TCR beta chain. Sequenced by immunoSEQ multiplex PCR; TCRdb stores in-frame clones only, minus some. The sample lists approximately 31,000 clones; approximately 81% were seen once. These data belong to a study of T cells in localized non-small cell lung cancer. The CDR3 contains 14 residues. V was cut by 5 bases and J by 7 bases, with 14 bases left in between. Per germline, CDR1 SGHTA and CDR2 FQGNSA. V usage is TRBV7-2 and J usage is TRBJ1-4, with TRBD1 as a possible D gene (6 bases). This sample comprised peripheral blood, obtained before any cancer treatment. This sequence originates from a male donor aged 60 or over with stage II squamous cell lung carcinoma. The DNA for the CDR3 is TGTGCCAGCAGCCCCCAGCAGGACAGTGAAAAACTGTTTTTT. Protein: CASSPQQDSEKLFF.